The sequence of this T cell receptor (beta chain) was determined in a study of cytomegalovirus exposure and HLA in healthy donors. PCR was performed using 60 Vbeta and 13 Jbeta primers. Method: immunoSEQ multiplex PCR; TCRdb's copy keeps in-frame clones and lacks some. The data hold 150,000 to 200,000 clones, with roughly 78% observed a single time. The CDR3 loop spans 14 amino acids. V lost 6 bases and J 1 base, leaving 12 bases between the germline ends. The germline CDR1 and CDR2 sequences are MNHNS and SASEGT. On this clone itself: What it recognizes is unknown.

Study-wide findings and caveats: A later analysis showed that HLA-associated TCR beta chains had undergone more clonal expansion than equally common others. Later work found most CMV-associated TCR beta chains apparently HLA-restricted.

The specimen was PBMCs. This chain connects TRBV6-1 to TRBJ1-1; tentative D call: TRBD1 (5 bases). This receptor was identified in a boy aged 5 to 17 in good health and CMV-seronegative. CDR3 DNA sequence: TGTGCCAGCAGCGGGGGTTGGAGGAACACTGAAGCTTTCTTT. Encoded protein: CASSGGWRNTEAFF.